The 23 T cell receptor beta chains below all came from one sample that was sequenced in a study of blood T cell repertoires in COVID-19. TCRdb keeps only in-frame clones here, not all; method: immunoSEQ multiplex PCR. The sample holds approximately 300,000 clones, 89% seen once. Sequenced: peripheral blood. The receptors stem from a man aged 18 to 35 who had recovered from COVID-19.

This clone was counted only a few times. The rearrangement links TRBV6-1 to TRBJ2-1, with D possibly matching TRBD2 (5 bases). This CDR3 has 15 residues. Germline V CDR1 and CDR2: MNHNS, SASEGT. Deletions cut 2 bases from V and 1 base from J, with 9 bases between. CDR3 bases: TGTGCCAGCAGTGAAAGGAGCGGATCCTACAATGAGCAGTTCTTC. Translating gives CASSERSGSYNEQFF.

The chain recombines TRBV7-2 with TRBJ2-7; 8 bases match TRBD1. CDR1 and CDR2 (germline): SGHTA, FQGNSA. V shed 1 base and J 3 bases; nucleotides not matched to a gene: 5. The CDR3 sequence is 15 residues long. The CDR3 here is CASSLVAGGSYEQYF. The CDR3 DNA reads TGTGCCAGCAGCTTAGTGGCAGGGGGCAGCTACGAGCAGTACTTC.

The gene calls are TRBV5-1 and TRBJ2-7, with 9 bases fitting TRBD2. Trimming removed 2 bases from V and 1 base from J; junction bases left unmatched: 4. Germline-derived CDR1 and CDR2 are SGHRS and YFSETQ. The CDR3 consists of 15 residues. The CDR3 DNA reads TGCGCCAGCAGCTTTGAGCGGGAGGAATCCTACGAGCAGTACTTC. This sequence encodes CASSFEREESYEQYF.

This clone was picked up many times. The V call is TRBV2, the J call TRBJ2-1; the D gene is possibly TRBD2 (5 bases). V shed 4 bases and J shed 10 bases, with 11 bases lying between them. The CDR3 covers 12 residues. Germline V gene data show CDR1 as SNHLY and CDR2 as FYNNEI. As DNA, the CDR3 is TGTGCCAGCAGTGGATTCCCGGGGGAGCAGTTCTTC. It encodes CASSGFPGEQFF.

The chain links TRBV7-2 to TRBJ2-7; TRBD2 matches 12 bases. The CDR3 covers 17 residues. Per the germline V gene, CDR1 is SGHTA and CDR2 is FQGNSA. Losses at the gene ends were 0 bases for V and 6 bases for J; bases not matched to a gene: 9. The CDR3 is CASSLAVLAGGPSEQYF. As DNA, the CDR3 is TGTGCCAGCAGCTTAGCGGTCCTAGCGGGGGGGCCTTCCGAGCAGTACTTC.

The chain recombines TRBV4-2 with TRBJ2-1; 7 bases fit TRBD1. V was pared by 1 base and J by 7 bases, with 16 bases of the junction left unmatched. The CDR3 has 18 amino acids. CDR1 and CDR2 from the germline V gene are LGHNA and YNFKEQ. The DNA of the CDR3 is TGTGCCAGCAGCCAAGGGGCCCCTACAGGGGTAGGCGGGAATGAGCAGTTCTTC. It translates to CASSQGAPTGVGGNEQFF.

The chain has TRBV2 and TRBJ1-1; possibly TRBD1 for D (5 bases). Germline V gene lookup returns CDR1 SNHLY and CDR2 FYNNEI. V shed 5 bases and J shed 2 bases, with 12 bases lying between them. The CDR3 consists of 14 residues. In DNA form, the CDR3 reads TGTGCCAGCAGTAGTCAGGGAGGAAACACTGAAGCTTTCTTT. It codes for CASSSQGGNTEAFF.

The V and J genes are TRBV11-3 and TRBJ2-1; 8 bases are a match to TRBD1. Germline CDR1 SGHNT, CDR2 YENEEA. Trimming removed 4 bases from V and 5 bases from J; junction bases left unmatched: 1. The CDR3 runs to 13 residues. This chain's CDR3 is CASSSDRDNEQFF. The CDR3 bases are TGTGCCAGCAGCTCGGACAGGGACAATGAGCAGTTCTTC.

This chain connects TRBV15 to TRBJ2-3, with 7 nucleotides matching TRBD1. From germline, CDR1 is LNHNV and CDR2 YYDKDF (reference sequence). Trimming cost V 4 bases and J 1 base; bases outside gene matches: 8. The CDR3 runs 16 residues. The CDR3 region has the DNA TGTGCCACCAGCAAAGGGACAGTCCGCGGCACAGATACGCAGTATTTT. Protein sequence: CATSKGTVRGTDTQYF.

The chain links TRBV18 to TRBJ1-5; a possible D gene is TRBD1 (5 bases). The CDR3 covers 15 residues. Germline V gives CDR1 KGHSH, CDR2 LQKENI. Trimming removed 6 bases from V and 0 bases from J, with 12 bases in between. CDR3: CASSRGANSNQPQHF. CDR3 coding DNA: TGTGCCAGCTCGCGCGGGGCTAATAGCAATCAGCCCCAGCATTTT.

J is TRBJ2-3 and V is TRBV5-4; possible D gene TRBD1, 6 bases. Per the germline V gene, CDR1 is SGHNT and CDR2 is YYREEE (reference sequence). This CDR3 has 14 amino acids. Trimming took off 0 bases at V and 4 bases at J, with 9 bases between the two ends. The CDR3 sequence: CASSLGQAADTQYF. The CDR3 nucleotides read TGTGCCAGCAGCTTGGGACAGGCGGCAGATACGCAGTATTTT.

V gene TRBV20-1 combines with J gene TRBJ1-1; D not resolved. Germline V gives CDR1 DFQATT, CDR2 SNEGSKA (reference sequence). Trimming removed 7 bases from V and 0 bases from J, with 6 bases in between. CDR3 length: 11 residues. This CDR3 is CSGQLNTEAFF. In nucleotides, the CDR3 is TGCAGTGGCCAGTTGAACACTGAAGCTTTCTTT.

CDR3 in amino acids: CASSKGHKDQPQHF. CDR3 nucleotide sequence: TGTGCCAGTAGTAAAGGACACAAGGACCAGCCCCAGCATTTT. This chain uses TRBV19 with TRBJ1-5; D is possibly TRBD1 (5 bases). This CDR3 comprises 14 residues. The V end was cut by 4 bases, the J end by 7 bases, with 14 bases between. Germline V lookup: CDR1 LNHDA, CDR2 SQIVND (reference sequence).

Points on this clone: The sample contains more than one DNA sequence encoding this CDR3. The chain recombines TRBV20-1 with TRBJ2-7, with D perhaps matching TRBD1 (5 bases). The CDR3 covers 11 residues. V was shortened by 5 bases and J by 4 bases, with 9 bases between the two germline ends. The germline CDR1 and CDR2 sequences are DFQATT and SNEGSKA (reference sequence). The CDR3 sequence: CSASQGYEQYF. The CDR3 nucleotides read TGCAGTGCTTCTCAGGGTTACGAGCAGTACTTC.

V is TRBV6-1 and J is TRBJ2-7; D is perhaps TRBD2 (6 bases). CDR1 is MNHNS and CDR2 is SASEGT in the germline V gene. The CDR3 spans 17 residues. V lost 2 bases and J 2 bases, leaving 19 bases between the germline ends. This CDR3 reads CASSEPEKGGNTYEQYF. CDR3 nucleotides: TGTGCCAGCAGTGAACCCGAAAAGGGCGGGAACACCTACGAGCAGTACTTC.

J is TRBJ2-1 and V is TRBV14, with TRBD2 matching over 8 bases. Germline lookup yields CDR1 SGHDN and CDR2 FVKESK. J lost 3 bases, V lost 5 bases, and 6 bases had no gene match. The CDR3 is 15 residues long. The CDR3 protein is CASSITAGDYNEQFF. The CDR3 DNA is TGTGCCAGCAGCATAACAGCGGGGGACTACAATGAGCAGTTCTTC.

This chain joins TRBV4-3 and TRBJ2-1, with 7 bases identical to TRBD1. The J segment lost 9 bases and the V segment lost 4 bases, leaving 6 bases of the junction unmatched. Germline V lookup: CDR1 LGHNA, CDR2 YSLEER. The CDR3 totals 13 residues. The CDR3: CASSPGTVSEQFF. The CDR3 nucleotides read TGCGCCAGCAGCCCTGGGACAGTGAGTGAGCAGTTCTTC.

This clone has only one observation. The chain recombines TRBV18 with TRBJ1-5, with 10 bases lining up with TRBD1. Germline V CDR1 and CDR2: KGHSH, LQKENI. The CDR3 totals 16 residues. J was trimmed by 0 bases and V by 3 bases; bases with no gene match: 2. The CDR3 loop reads CASSPTGGYSNQPQHF. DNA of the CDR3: TGTGCCAGCTCACCGACAGGGGGCTATAGCAATCAGCCCCAGCATTTT.

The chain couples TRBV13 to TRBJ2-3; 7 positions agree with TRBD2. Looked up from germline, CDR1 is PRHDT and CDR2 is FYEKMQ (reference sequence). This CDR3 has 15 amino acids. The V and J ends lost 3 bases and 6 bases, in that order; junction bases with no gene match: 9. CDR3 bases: TGTGCCAGCAGCTTCCGGACTAGGAGCCCCGATACGCAGTATTTT. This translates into CASSFRTRSPDTQYF.

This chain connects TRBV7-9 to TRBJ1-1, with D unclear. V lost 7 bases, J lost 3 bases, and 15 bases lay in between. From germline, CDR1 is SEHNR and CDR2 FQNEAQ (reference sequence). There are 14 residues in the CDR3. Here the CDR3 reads CASINNRRDTEAFF. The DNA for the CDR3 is TGTGCCAGCATTAACAATCGACGGGACACTGAAGCTTTCTTT.

CDR3 in DNA: TGTGCCAGCAGCTCACCAGAGGCCTATGGCTACACCTTC. As protein: CASSSPEAYGYTF. The chain joins TRBV3-1 (or the pseudogene TRBV3-2) to TRBJ1-2; D ambiguous. Trimming removed 5 bases at V and 4 bases at J, with 11 bases between. CDR1 and CDR2 (germline): LGHDT, YNNKEL (reference sequence). The CDR3 covers 13 residues.

CDR3 nucleotides: TGTGCCAGCAGTGCCCTAACAGGGGGCGGTAATTCACCCCTCCACTTT. Its translation: CASSALTGGGNSPLHF. This chain joins TRBV27 and TRBJ1-6; 9 bases fit TRBD1. V shed 5 bases and J 6 bases; nucleotides not matched to a gene: 8. This CDR3 is built from 16 residues. The germline V gene encodes CDR1 MNHEY and CDR2 SMNVEV (reference sequence).

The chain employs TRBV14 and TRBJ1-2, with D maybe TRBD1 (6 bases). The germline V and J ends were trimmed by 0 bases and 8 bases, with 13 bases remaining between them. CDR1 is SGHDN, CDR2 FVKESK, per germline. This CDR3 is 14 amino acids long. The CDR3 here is CASSQDRGAQGYTF. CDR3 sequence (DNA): TGTGCCAGCAGCCAAGATCGGGGGGCCCAAGGCTACACCTTC.